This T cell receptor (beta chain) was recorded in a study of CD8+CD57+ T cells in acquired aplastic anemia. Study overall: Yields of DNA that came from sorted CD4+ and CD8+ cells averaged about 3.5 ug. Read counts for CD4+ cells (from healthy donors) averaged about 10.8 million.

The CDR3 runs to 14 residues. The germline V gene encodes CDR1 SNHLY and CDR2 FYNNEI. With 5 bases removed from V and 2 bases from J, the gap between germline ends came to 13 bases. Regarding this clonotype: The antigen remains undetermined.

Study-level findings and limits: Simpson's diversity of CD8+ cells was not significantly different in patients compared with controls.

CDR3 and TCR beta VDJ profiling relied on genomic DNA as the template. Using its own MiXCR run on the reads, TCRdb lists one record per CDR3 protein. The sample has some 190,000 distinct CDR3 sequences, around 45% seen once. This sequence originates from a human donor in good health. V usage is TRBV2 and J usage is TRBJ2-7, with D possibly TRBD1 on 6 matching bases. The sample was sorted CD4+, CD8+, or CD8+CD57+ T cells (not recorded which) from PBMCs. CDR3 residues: CASSRPTGPYEQYF. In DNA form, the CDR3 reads TGTGCCAGCAGTCGACCGACAGGTCCCTACGAGCAGTACTTC.